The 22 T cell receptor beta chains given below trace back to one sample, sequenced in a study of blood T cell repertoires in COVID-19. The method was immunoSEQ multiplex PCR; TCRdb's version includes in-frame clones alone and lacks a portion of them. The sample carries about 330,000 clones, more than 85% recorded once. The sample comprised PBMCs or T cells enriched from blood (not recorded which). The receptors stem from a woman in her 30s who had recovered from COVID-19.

Here the CDR3 DNA reads TGTGCCAGCAGCGAGCCGGCTAGCGGGCCGTCTGGGGCCAACGTCCTGACTTTC. This translates into CASSEPASGPSGANVLTF. V and J are TRBV9 and TRBJ2-6; 8 nucleotides line up with TRBD2. V shed 3 bases and J 1 base; nucleotides not matched to a gene: 9. CDR1 is SGDLS, CDR2 YYNGEE, per germline. This CDR3 spans 18 amino acids.

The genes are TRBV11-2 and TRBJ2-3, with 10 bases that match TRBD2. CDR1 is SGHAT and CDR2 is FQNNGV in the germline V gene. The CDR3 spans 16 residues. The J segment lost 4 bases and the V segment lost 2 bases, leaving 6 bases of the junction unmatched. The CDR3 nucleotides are TGTGCCAGCAGCTTACTAAGCGGGGGGGCCGCAGATACGCAGTATTTT. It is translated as CASSLLSGGAADTQYF.

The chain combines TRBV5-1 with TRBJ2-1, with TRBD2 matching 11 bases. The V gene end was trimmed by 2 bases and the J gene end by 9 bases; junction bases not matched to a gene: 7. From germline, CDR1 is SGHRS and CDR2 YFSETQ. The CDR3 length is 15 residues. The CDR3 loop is CASSLLAGGPSEQFF. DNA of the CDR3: TGCGCCAGCAGCTTATTAGCGGGAGGGCCCAGTGAGCAGTTCTTC.

For the CDR3, the DNA is TGTGCCAGCAGCCAAGGGGTCGGTGCGGGAGCAACCTACGAGCAGTACTTC. Translation gives CASSQGVGAGATYEQYF. The V call is TRBV3-1 (or the pseudogene TRBV3-2), the J call TRBJ2-7; 7 nucleotides agree with TRBD2. Looked up from germline, CDR1 is LGHDT and CDR2 is YNNKEL (reference sequence). Trimming took 1 base from V and 2 from J; bases not matched to a gene: 11. The CDR3 has 17 residues.

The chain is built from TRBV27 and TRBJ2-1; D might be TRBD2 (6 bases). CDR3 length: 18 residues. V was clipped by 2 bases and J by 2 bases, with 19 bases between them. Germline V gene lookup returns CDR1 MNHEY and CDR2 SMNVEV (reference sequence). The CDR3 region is CASSLAQINSGAYNEQFF. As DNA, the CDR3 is TGTGCCAGCAGTTTAGCACAGATAAATAGCGGAGCCTACAATGAGCAGTTCTTC.

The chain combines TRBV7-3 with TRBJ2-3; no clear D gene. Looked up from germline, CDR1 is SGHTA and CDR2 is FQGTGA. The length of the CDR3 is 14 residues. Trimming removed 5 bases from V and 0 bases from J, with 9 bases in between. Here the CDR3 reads CASSKTPSTDTQYF. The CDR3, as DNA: TGTGCCAGCAGCAAAACACCTAGCACAGATACGCAGTATTTT.

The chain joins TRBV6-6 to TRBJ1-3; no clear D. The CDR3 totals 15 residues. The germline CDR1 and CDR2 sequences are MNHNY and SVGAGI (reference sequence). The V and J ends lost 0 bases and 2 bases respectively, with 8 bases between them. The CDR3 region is CASSYSQATGNTIYF. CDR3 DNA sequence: TGTGCCAGCAGTTACTCCCAGGCCACTGGAAACACCATATATTTT.

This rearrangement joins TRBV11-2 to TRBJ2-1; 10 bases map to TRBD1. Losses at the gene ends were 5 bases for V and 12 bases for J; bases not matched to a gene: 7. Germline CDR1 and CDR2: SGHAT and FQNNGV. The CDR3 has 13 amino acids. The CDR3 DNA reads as TGTGCCAGCAGCCCCGGACAGGGGGGCCCGCAGTTCTTC. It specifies CASSPGQGGPQFF.

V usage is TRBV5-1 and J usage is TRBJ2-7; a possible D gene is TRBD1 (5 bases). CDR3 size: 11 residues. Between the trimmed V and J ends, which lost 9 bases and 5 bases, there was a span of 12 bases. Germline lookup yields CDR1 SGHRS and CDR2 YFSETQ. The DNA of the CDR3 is TGCGCCAAGGACACGTGCGACGAGCAGTACTTC. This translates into CAKDTCDEQYF.

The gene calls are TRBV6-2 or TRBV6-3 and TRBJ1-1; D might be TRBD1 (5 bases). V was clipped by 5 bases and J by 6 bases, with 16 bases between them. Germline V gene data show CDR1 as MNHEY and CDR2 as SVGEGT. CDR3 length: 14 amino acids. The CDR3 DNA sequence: TGTGCCAGCAGTCCATCGGAGGGGACGGCTGAAGCTTTCTTT. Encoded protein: CASSPSEGTAEAFF.

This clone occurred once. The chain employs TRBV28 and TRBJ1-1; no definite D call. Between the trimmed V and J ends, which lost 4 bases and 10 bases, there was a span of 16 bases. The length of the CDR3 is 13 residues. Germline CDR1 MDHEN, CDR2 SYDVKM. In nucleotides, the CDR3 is TGTGCCAGCAGTTCGCCACACATTAACAGAGCTTTCTTT. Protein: CASSSPHINRAFF.

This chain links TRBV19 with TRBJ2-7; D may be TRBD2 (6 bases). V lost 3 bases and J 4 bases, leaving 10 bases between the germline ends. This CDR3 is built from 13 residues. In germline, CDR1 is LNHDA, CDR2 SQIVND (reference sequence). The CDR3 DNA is TGTGCCAGTAGTATTGCGGCGGGGTACGAGCAGTACTTC. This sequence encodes CASSIAAGYEQYF.

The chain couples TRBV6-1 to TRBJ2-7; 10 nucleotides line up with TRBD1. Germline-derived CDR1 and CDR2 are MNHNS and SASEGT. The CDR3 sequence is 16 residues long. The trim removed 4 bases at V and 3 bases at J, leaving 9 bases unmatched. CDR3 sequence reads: CASSGQGAGRLYEQYF. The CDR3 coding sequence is TGTGCCAGCAGTGGACAGGGGGCCGGCAGGCTCTACGAGCAGTACTTC.

CDR3 sequence reads: CASSLAPSGELFF. DNA for the CDR3: TGTGCCAGCAGCTTGGCCCCTTCCGGGGAGCTGTTTTTT. V is TRBV5-4 and J is TRBJ2-2, with D unresolved. The CDR3 runs to 13 residues. Trimming left V 0 bases short and J 6 bases short, with 6 bases between. Per germline, CDR1 SGHNT and CDR2 YYREEE (reference sequence).

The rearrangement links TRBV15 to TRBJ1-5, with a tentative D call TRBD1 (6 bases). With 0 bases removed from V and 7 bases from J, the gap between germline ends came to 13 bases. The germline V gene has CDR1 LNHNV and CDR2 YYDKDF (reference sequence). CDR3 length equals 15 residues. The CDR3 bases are TGTGCCACCAGCAGAGATAGGGGGTCCGGCCAGCCCCAGCATTTT. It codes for CATSRDRGSGQPQHF. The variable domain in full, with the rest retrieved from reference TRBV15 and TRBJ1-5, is DAMVIQNPRYQVTQFGKPVTLSCSQTLNHNVMYWYQQKSSQAPKLLFHYYDKDFNNEADTPDNFQSRRPNTSFCFLDIRSPGLGDTAMYLCATSRDRGSGQPQHFGDGTRLSIL.

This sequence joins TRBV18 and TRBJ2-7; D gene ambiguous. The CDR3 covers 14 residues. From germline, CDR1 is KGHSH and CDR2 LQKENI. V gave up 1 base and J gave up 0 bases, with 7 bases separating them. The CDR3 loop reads CASSPHADSYEQYF. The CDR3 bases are TGTGCCAGCTCACCACACGCAGACTCCTACGAGCAGTACTTC.

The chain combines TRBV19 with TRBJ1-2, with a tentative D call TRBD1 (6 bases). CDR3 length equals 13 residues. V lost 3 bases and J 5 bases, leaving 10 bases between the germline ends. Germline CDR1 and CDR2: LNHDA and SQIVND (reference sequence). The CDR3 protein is CASSMQGLYGYTF. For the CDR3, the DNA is TGTGCCAGTAGTATGCAGGGGCTTTATGGCTACACCTTC.

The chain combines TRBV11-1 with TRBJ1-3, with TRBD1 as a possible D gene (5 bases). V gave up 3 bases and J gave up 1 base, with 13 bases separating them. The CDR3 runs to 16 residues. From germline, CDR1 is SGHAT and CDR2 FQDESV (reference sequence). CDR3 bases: TGTGCCAGCAGCTTCGGGACGGGAGATTCTGGAAACACCATATATTTT. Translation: CASSFGTGDSGNTIYF.

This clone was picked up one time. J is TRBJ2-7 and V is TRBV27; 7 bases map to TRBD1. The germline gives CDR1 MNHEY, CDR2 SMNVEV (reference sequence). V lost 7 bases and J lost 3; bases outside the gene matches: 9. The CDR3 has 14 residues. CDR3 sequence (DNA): TGTGCCAGCACCTCCGGGACAGCATTCTACGAGCAGTACTTC. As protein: CASTSGTAFYEQYF.

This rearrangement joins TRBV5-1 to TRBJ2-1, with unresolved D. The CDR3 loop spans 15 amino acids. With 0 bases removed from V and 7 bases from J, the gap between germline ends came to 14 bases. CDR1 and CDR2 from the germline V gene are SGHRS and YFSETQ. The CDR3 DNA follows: TGCGCCAGCAGCTTGGGTAGCCTTCCAGCAAATGAGCAGTTCTTC. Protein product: CASSLGSLPANEQFF.

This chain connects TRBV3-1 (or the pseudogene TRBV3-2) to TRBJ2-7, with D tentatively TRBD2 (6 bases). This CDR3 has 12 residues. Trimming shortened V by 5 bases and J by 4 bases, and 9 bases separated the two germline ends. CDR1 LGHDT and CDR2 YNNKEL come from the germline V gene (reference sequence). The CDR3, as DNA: TGTGCCAGCAGCGGGAGGTGGTACGAGCAGTACTTC. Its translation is CASSGRWYEQYF.

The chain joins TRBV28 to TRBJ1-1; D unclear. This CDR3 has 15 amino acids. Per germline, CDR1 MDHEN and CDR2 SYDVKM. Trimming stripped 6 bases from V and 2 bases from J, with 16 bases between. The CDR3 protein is CASREVGPLNTEAFF. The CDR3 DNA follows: TGTGCCAGCAGGGAGGTTGGACCATTAAACACTGAAGCTTTCTTT.